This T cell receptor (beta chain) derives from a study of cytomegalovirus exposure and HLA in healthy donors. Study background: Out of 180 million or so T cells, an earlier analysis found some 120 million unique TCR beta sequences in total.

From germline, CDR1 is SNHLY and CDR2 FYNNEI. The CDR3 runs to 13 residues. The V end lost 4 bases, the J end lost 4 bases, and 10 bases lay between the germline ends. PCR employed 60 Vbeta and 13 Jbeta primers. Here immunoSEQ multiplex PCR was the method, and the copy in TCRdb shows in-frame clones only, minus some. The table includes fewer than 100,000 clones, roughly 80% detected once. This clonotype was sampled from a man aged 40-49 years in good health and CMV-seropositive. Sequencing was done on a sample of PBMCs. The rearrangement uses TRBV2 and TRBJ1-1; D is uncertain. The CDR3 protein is CASSGAQTTEAFF. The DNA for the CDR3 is TGTGCCAGCAGTGGGGCCCAGACCACTGAAGCTTTCTTT.